A selection of T cell receptor beta chains follows, all from one sample in a study of blood T cell repertoires in COVID-19. Repertoires were generated with immunoSEQ multiplex PCR, while TCRdb's copy carries only in-frame clones and drops some. The sample yields about 73,000 clones, around 83% seen once. What was sequenced was peripheral blood. The source of these receptors is a man aged 45-60 years with active COVID-19. Both conserved end residues are part of each CDR3. The D gene is left open where the match is weak. Clone size appears in some rows only: once, few, many, or a class for an expanded clone.

D	V	J	size	CDR3	DNA
-	TRBV7-8	TRBJ2-1	-	CASSLRRNNNEQFF	TGTGCCAGCAGCTTAAGGCGGAACAACAATGAGCAGTTCTTC
TRBD2	TRBV6-1	TRBJ2-5	-	CASSEGASGSLLVDRETQYF	TGTGCCAGCAGTGAAGGAGCGAGCGGGAGTCTATTAGTCGATCGAGAGACCCAGTACTTC
-	TRBV5-1	TRBJ2-2	-	CASSLVNRNTGELFF	TGCGCCAGCAGCTTGGTGAACAGGAACACCGGGGAGCTGTTTTTT
-	TRBV19	TRBJ1-1	-	CASRIQGGDTEAFF	TGTGCCAGTAGGATACAGGGCGGGGACACTGAAGCTTTCTTT
TRBD1	TRBV7-9	TRBJ1-2	-	CASSLGPQGAQNGYTF	TGTGCCAGCAGCTTAGGTCCTCAGGGGGCGCAGAATGGCTACACCTTC
-	TRBV7-9	TRBJ2-1	-	CASSLSDPLRHNEQFF	TGTGCCAGCAGCTTAAGCGACCCTTTACGTCACAATGAGCAGTTCTTC
-	TRBV3-1/TRBV3-2	TRBJ1-5	once	CASSQNGNQPQHF	TGTGCCAGCAGCCAAAACGGGAATCAGCCCCAGCATTTT
-	TRBV3-1/TRBV3-2	TRBJ1-1	-	CASAQALNTEAFF	TGTGCCAGCGCCCAAGCTTTAAACACTGAAGCTTTCTTT
-	TRBV9	TRBJ1-2	-	CASSPGNIDYGYTF	TGTGCCAGCAGCCCGGGGAACATTGATTATGGCTACACCTTC
TRBD2	TRBV19	TRBJ2-5	-	CASSPGLVRETQYF	TGTGCCAGTAGCCCGGGACTAGTGAGGGAGACCCAGTACTTC
-	TRBV4-1	TRBJ1-3	-	CASSQDSGLRNTIYF	TGCGCCAGCAGCCAAGATTCGGGTCTGAGGAACACCATATATTTT
TRBD2	TRBV25-1	TRBJ2-3	-	CASSEAGPSGRDTQYF	TGTGCCAGCAGTGAGGCCGGACCTAGCGGGAGGGATACGCAGTATTTT
TRBD2	TRBV7-9	TRBJ2-7	few	CASSLGTSGRSEQYF	TGTGCCAGCAGCTTAGGGACTAGCGGGAGAAGCGAGCAGTACTTC
TRBD1	TRBV19	TRBJ1-1	-	CASSIRTGGENTEAFF	TGTGCCAGTAGTATCCGGACAGGGGGTGAGAACACTGAAGCTTTCTTT
TRBD2	TRBV7-2	TRBJ2-5	once	CASSQYPLAGQETQYF	TGTGCCAGCAGCCAATATCCACTAGCGGGACAAGAGACCCAGTACTTC
-	TRBV6-9	TRBJ2-5	-	CASSSYWWRRLSPGEETQYF	TGTGCCAGCAGTTCCTATTGGTGGAGGAGGCTAAGCCCCGGGGAGGAGACCCAGTACTTC
TRBD1	TRBV2	TRBJ2-2	-	CASSFTGTANTGELFF	TGTGCCAGCAGTTTCACCGGGACAGCGAACACCGGGGAGCTGTTTTTT
-	TRBV25-1	TRBJ2-7	-	CASRRGGLTGYEQYF	TGTGCCAGCAGGAGGGGGGGTCTAACCGGCTACGAGCAGTACTTC
-	TRBV6-5	TRBJ1-5	-	CASGRNQPQHF	TGTGCCAGCGGGAGAAACCAGCCCCAGCATTTT
TRBD2	TRBV7-9	TRBJ2-7	once	CASSLSLSGGAREQYF	TGTGCCAGCAGCTTGAGTCTGAGCGGGGGGGCGAGAGAGCAGTACTTC
-	TRBV18	TRBJ1-2	-	CASSPTASPRGYGYTF	TGTGCCAGCTCACCAACGGCCTCACCAAGAGGCTATGGCTACACCTTC
TRBD1	TRBV4-2	TRBJ2-2	-	CASSQVTRGLGTGELFF	TGTGCCAGCAGCCAAGTCACCAGGGGGCTTGGCACCGGGGAGCTGTTTTTT
-	TRBV12-2	TRBJ1-5	-	CASRPYLTGQGIRQPQHF	TGTGCAAGTCGCCCTTACCTGACCGGGCAGGGAATAAGGCAGCCCCAGCATTTT
-	TRBV9	TRBJ2-7	-	CASSTGQPHEQYF	TGTGCCAGCAGCACCGGACAACCGCACGAGCAGTACTTC
-	TRBV28	TRBJ1-5	-	CASSPAGGRNQPQHF	TGTGCCAGCAGTCCAGCGGGGGGCCGGAATCAGCCCCAGCATTTT
-	TRBV14	TRBJ2-7	once	CASSGRSFLREQYF	TGTGCCAGCAGCGGTCGCAGTTTTCTCAGGGAGCAGTACTTC
-	TRBV5-6	TRBJ2-7	-	CASSRGPGDLYEQYF	TGTGCCAGCAGCCGAGGGCCAGGGGACCTCTACGAGCAGTACTTC
-	TRBV5-8	TRBJ2-5	-	CASSLGGHVQETQYF	TGTGCCAGCAGCTTGGGGGGGCACGTCCAAGAGACCCAGTACTTC